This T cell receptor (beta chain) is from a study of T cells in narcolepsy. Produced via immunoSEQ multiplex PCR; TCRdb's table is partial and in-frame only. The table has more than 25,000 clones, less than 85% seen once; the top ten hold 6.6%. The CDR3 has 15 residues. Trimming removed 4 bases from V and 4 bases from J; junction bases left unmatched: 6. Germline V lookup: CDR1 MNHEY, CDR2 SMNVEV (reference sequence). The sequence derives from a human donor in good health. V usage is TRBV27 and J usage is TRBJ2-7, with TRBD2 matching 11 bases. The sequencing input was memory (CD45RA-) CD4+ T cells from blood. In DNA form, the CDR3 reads TGTGCCAGCAGTTCGAGACTAGCGGGAAGGTACGAGCAGTACTTC. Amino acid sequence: CASSSRLAGRYEQYF.